This T cell receptor beta chain was observed in a study of cytomegalovirus exposure and HLA in healthy donors. Study-wide findings and caveats: It was reported that the classifier diagnosed cytomegalovirus status with high specificity and sensitivity in both the original and validation cohorts. Indistinguishable V segments such as TRBV6-2 and TRBV6-3 were excluded.

Regarding this clone: No antigen is known for it.

In the PCR, 60 Vbeta and 13 Jbeta primers were used. Sequencing used immunoSEQ multiplex PCR; TCRdb keeps in-frame clones, though not all of them. The data hold approximately 200,000 clones, with 79% observed a single time. The CDR3 spans 17 residues. The V and J ends lost 5 bases and 2 bases respectively, with 20 bases between them. Germline values: CDR1 SSHAT, CDR2 FNYEAQ (reference sequence). The sample taken for sequencing was PBMCs. The receptor was isolated from a girl aged 10 to 17 in good health and CMV-seropositive. The chain has TRBV7-7 and TRBJ2-3; the D gene is possibly TRBD2 (5 bases). The CDR3 DNA reads as TGTGCCAGCAGCGCCAGCCCTAGCCGTTTGTCCACAGATACGCAGTATTTT. Translation gives CASSASPSRLSTDTQYF.